These 25 T cell receptor beta chains came from one sample sequenced in a study of spatial heterogeneity in lung cancer. TCRdb reanalysed the 5' RACE reads using MiXCR and keeps one entry per CDR3 protein. This table holds about 120,000 distinct CDR3 sequences, 12% found once. Regarding time point: blood at routine non-recurrence follow-up after resection. Whole RNA came from tumor, nontumor lung or frozen PBMC and was sequenced without being sorted. The sequencing here drew on PBMCs, taken at follow-up. The receptors derive from a male donor with early-stage non-small cell lung cancer.

This clonotype was recorded once. The chain carries TRBV6-5 and TRBJ2-4; D may be TRBD2 (6 bases). The CDR3 loop spans 14 amino acids. CDR1 and CDR2 from the germline V gene are MNHEY and SVGAGI. Trimming took 6 bases from V and 0 from J, leaving 9 bases between them. The CDR3 spells CASRTGGAKNIQYF. CDR3 nucleotides: TGTGCCAGCAGGACCGGGGGAGCCAAAAACATTCAGTACTTC.

The chain has TRBV2 and TRBJ1-4; 7 positions agree with TRBD1. The trim removed 8 bases at V and 5 bases at J, leaving 8 bases unmatched. Germline V gene sequence: CDR1 SNHLY, CDR2 FYNNEI. The CDR3 is 14 residues long. CDR3 residues: CASRETGLNEKLFF. CDR3 coding DNA: TGTGCCAGCCGGGAGACAGGGTTAAATGAAAAACTGTTTTTT.

In its sample, this clonotype was seen many times. This CDR3 is CASPGGGAFF. As DNA, the CDR3 is TGTGCCAGTCCAGGTGGAGGGGCTTTCTTT. This sequence joins TRBV21-1 and TRBJ1-1. TRBV21-1 constitutes a pseudogene. The CDR3 contains 10 residues.

This clonotype was recorded at least ten times. The chain carries TRBV4-1 and TRBJ2-1; a possible D gene is TRBD1 (6 bases). The CDR3 totals 16 residues. Germline V gives CDR1 MGHRA, CDR2 YSYEKL. V shed 0 bases and J shed 0 bases, with 9 bases lying between them. Written as DNA, the CDR3 is TGCGCCAGCAGCCAAGAAGGCAGGGGCTCCTACAATGAGCAGTTCTTC. It specifies CASSQEGRGSYNEQFF.

This clonotype was counted only a few times. The chain links TRBV5-1 to TRBJ1-1, with 7 bases fitting TRBD1. V dropped 1 base and J dropped 4; count of bases not matched to a gene: 13. Germline V gene lookup returns CDR1 SGHRS and CDR2 YFSETQ. The CDR3 has 17 amino acids. In DNA form, the CDR3 reads TGCGCCAGCAGCTTGAGGTCGTATGACAGGGCGGGCACTGAAGCTTTCTTT. It encodes CASSLRSYDRAGTEAFF.

This chain connects TRBV7-2 to TRBJ2-3, with 8 bases fitting TRBD2. The CDR3 sequence is 15 residues long. Losses at the gene ends were 7 bases for V and 5 bases for J; bases not matched to a gene: 11. Germline values: CDR1 SGHTA, CDR2 FQGNSA. Here the CDR3 DNA reads TGTGCCAGCACCTTCCCGAGCGGGGGCGGAGATACGCAGTATTTT. It is translated as CASTFPSGGGDTQYF.

This CDR3 reads CASSSWTGEDADTQYF. The DNA of the CDR3 is TGTGCCAGCAGCTCTTGGACAGGGGAAGACGCAGATACGCAGTATTTT. This chain links TRBV7-9 with TRBJ2-3; 9 positions agree with TRBD1. Germline values: CDR1 SEHNR, CDR2 FQNEAQ (reference sequence). The trim removed 4 bases at V and 4 bases at J, leaving 9 bases unmatched. The CDR3 length is 16 residues.

This clonotype was counted only a few times. The chain joins TRBV28 to TRBJ1-5, with 10 bases matching TRBD1. CDR1 is MDHEN, CDR2 SYDVKM, per germline. The CDR3 has 15 amino acids. Unmatched junction bases numbered 5, after V lost 3 bases and J lost 6 bases. The CDR3 nucleotides read TGTGCCAGCAGTTTCCGACAGGGGGCTGGTCAGCCCCAGCATTTT. Its protein product is CASSFRQGAGQPQHF.

In its sample, this clonotype was seen a few times. This chain connects TRBV20-1 to TRBJ1-2; D uncertain. This CDR3 contains 14 residues. Germline CDR1 DFQATT, CDR2 SNEGSKA (reference sequence). Trimming took 7 bases from V and 0 from J, leaving 15 bases between them. CDR3 DNA sequence: TGCAGTGTGAGGGATAGACACGCTAACTATGGCTACACCTTC. Its translation: CSVRDRHANYGYTF.

Many counts were recorded for this clonotype. The CDR3 DNA reads as TGTGCCAGCAGCCGGGGGTTTAGCAATCAGCCCCAGCATTTT. It specifies CASSRGFSNQPQHF. The rearrangement uses TRBV7-9 and TRBJ1-5, with a weak D call TRBD1 (5 bases). The length of the CDR3 is 14 residues. Germline V gene lookup returns CDR1 SEHNR and CDR2 FQNEAQ (reference sequence). Trimming removed 5 bases from V and 0 bases from J, with 8 bases in between.

In this sample, this clonotype turned up many times. The chain employs TRBV28 and TRBJ2-1, with D unclear. The CDR3 is made up of 12 amino acids. Germline lookup yields CDR1 MDHEN and CDR2 SYDVKM. Trimming took off 5 bases at V and 6 bases at J, with 8 bases between the two ends. CDR3 residues: CASSRLGNEQFF. The CDR3 DNA sequence: TGTGCCAGCAGTCGACTTGGCAATGAGCAGTTCTTC. Filled out from reference TRBV28 and TRBJ2-1, the complete variable domain reads DVKVTQSSRYLVKRTGEKVFLECVQDMDHENMFWYRQDPGLGLRLIYFSYDVKMKEKGDIPEGYSVSREKKERFSLILESASTNQTSMYLCASSRLGNEQFFGPGTRLTVL.

The chain is built from TRBV10-2 and TRBJ2-2; D not certain. The V gene lost 2 bases and the J gene lost 7 bases, with 5 bases spanning the gap. This CDR3 has 12 amino acids. Germline V gives CDR1 WSHSY, CDR2 SAAADI. DNA for the CDR3: TGCGCCAGCAGTGAGGGGTTCGGGGAGCTGTTTTTT. Encoded protein: CASSEGFGELFF.

This clonotype showed up many times. J is TRBJ2-7 and V is TRBV7-2; 8 bases are shared with TRBD1. V was clipped by 5 bases and J by 3 bases; unmatched bases: 6. The CDR3 loop spans 14 amino acids. CDR1 and CDR2 (germline): SGHTA, FQGNSA. The CDR3, as DNA: TGTGCCAGCAGCCGGGGACAGGCTCTCTACGAGCAGTACTTC. Amino acid sequence: CASSRGQALYEQYF.

This clonotype appeared many times. The chain employs TRBV7-8 and TRBJ2-2; D is uncertain. The CDR3 contains 15 residues. Trimming took 7 bases from V and 2 from J, leaving 14 bases between them. Germline V CDR1 and CDR2: SGHVS, FQNEAQ. CDR3 sequence (DNA): TGTGCCAGCATCCGTGGTGAGGTTAACACCGGGGAGCTGTTTTTT. The encoded protein is CASIRGEVNTGELFF.

The V gene is TRBV6-6, the J gene TRBJ1-1; D is ambiguous. V was cut by 7 bases and J by 1 base, with 10 bases left in between. The CDR3 contains 13 residues. Germline loops: CDR1 MNHNY, CDR2 SVGAGI (reference sequence). The CDR3 reads CASKFLGNTEAFF. As DNA, the CDR3 is TGTGCCAGCAAGTTTCTGGGGAACACTGAAGCTTTCTTT.

This clonotype was counted between two and nine times. The V call is TRBV5-1, the J call TRBJ2-1; D uncertain. V was trimmed by 0 bases and J by 4 bases, leaving 8 bases between them. This CDR3 comprises 14 residues. From germline, CDR1 is SGHRS and CDR2 YFSETQ. DNA for the CDR3: TGCGCCAGCAGCTTGGAGGCTTCTTACAATGAGCAGTTCTTC. It specifies CASSLEASYNEQFF.

The CDR3 sequence: CASMEGGYEQYF. The CDR3 DNA reads as TGTGCCAGCATGGAGGGGGGATACGAGCAGTACTTC. This sequence joins TRBV28 and TRBJ2-7; TRBD1 or TRBD2 may be the D gene (6 bases each). Trimming removed 7 bases at V and 4 bases at J, with 11 bases between. Per the germline V gene, CDR1 is MDHEN and CDR2 is SYDVKM. This CDR3 has 12 amino acids.

This clonotype was counted only a few times. This sequence joins TRBV5-1 and TRBJ1-4; the match to TRBD1 covers 8 bases. The trim removed 4 bases at V and 5 bases at J, leaving 10 bases unmatched. The CDR3 has 16 residues. CDR1 is SGHRS, CDR2 YFSETQ, per germline. Written as DNA, the CDR3 is TGCGCCAGCAGCCTAGCCCCACAGGGGGGGAATGAAAAACTGTTTTTT. This gives the protein CASSLAPQGGNEKLFF.

This clonotype came up a few times. This chain uses TRBV10-3 with TRBJ2-1, with 11 bases lining up with TRBD1. The CDR3 totals 16 residues. CDR1 and CDR2 from the germline V gene are ENHRY and SYGVKD. V dropped 10 bases and J dropped 7; count of bases not matched to a gene: 15. The chain's CDR3 is CATSGLTGTGGNEQFF. The DNA for the CDR3 is TGTGCCACCTCCGGGCTCACCGGGACAGGGGGTAATGAGCAGTTCTTC.

This clonotype was counted only a few times. CDR3 protein: CASTPAGANVLTF. CDR3 coding DNA: TGTGCCAGCACCCCAGCTGGGGCCAACGTCCTGACTTTC. V usage is TRBV7-6 and J usage is TRBJ2-6; D is undetermined. There are 13 residues in the CDR3. Deletions cut 7 bases from V and 2 bases from J, with 6 bases between. The germline V gene has CDR1 SGHVS and CDR2 FNYEAQ.

This clonotype was picked up a small number of times. V gene TRBV24-1 combines with J gene TRBJ2-1, with D perhaps matching TRBD1 or TRBD2 (5 bases each). Per the germline V gene, CDR1 is KGHDR and CDR2 is SFDVKD. The V end was cut by 0 bases, the J end by 5 bases, with 16 bases between. The CDR3 loop spans 17 amino acids. DNA of the CDR3: TGTGCCACCAGTGATTTGCAAGTCGCCGAGGGGCACAATGAGCAGTTCTTC. Translating gives CATSDLQVAEGHNEQFF.

This clonotype has only a few counts. This chain connects TRBV10-3 to TRBJ2-7, with a tentative D call TRBD1 (5 bases). The CDR3 runs 12 residues. Germline V CDR1 and CDR2: ENHRY, SYGVKD. V gave up 0 bases and J gave up 7 bases, with 7 bases separating them. As DNA, the CDR3 is TGTGCCATCAGTGAGTCGAAGGGGGAGCAGTACTTC. Protein sequence: CAISESKGEQYF.

In this sample, this clonotype turned up many times. V is TRBV4-1 and J is TRBJ2-7; D call uncertain. Trimming stripped 3 bases from V and 5 bases from J, with 11 bases between. This CDR3 has 13 amino acids. The germline V gene has CDR1 MGHRA and CDR2 YSYEKL. The CDR3 spells CASSHRRSDEQYF. The CDR3 coding sequence is TGCGCCAGCAGCCATAGAAGAAGCGACGAGCAGTACTTC.

This clonotype was recorded a few times. The chain recombines TRBV15 with TRBJ2-3; possible D gene TRBD1, 6 bases. Germline lookup yields CDR1 LNHNV and CDR2 YYDKDF (reference sequence). V lost 1 base to trimming and J lost 4 bases, with 12 bases between them. The CDR3 runs 15 residues. The CDR3, as DNA: TGTGCCACCAGCAGAGGTCTCGGACAGTCAGATACGCAGTATTTT. It encodes CATSRGLGQSDTQYF.

The CDR3 spells CSAPPGQGTYNSPLHF. DNA of the CDR3: TGCAGTGCCCCTCCGGGACAGGGCACCTATAATTCACCCCTCCACTTT. The V call is TRBV20-1, the J call TRBJ1-6; TRBD1 matches 9 bases. Germline CDR1 and CDR2: DFQATT and SNEGSKA (reference sequence). This CDR3 region has 16 residues. Germline trimming cut 6 bases from V and 2 bases from J; bases unmatched to any gene: 8.